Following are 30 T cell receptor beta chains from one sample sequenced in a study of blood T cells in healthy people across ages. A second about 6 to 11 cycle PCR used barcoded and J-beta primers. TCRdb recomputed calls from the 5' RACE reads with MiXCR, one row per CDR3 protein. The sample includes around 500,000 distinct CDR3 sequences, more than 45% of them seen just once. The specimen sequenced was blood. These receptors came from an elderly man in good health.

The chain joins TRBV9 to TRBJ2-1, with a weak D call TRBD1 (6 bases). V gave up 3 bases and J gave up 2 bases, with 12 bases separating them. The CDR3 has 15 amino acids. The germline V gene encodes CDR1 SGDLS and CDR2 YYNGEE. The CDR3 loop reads CASSASGTPYNEQFF. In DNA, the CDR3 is TGTGCCAGCAGCGCTTCCGGGACACCCTACAATGAGCAGTTCTTC.

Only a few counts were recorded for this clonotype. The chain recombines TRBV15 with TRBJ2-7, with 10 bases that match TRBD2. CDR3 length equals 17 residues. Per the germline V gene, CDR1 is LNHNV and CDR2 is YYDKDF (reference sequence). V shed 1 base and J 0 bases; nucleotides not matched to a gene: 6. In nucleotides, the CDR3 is TGTGCCACCAGCAGAGCTAGCGGGAGTGGCCGCTCCTACGAGCAGTACTTC. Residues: CATSRASGSGRSYEQYF.

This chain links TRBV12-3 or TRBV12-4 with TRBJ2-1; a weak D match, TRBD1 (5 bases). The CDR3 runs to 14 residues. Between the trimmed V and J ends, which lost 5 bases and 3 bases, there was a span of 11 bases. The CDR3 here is CASSPETDYNEQFF. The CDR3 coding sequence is TGTGCCAGCAGTCCAGAGACAGACTACAATGAGCAGTTCTTC.

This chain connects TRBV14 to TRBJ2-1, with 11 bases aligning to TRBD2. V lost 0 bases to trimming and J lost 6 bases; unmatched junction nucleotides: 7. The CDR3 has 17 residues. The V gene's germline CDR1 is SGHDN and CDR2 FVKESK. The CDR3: CASSQEGLAGGRNEQFF. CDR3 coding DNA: TGTGCCAGCAGCCAAGAGGGGCTAGCGGGAGGACGCAATGAGCAGTTCTTC. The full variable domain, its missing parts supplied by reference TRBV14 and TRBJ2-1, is EAGVTQFPSHSVIEKGQTVTLRCDPISGHDNLYWYRRVMGKEIKFLLHFVKESKQDESGMPNNRFLAERTGGTYSTLKVQPAELEDSGVYFCASSQEGLAGGRNEQFFGPGTRLTVL.

The CDR3 protein is CASSLYRGPKGTQYF. DNA for the CDR3: TGTGCCAGCAGTTTATATCGAGGTCCGAAGGGGACCCAGTACTTC. V is TRBV28 and J is TRBJ2-5, with D unclear. This CDR3 is 15 amino acids long. V was cut by 1 base and J by 7 bases, with 16 bases left in between. Germline CDR1 reads MDHEN; CDR2 reads SYDVKM.

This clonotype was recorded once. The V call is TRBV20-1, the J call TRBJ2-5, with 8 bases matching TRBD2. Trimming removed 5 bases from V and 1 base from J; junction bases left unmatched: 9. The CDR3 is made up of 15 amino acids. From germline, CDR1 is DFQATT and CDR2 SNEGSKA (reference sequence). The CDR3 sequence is CSAYPLGGGQETQYF. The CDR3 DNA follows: TGCAGTGCTTATCCCCTCGGGGGGGGCCAAGAGACCCAGTACTTC.

The CDR3 bases are TGTGCCAGCAGTCGAGGGGGCGCAGAAGGTCAGCCCCAGCATTTT. This codes for CASSRGGAEGQPQHF. The rearrangement links TRBV27 to TRBJ1-5; the match to TRBD1 covers 7 bases. V shed 5 bases and J 6 bases; nucleotides not matched to a gene: 10. The length of the CDR3 is 15 residues. Germline assignment: CDR1 MNHEY and CDR2 SMNVEV (reference sequence).

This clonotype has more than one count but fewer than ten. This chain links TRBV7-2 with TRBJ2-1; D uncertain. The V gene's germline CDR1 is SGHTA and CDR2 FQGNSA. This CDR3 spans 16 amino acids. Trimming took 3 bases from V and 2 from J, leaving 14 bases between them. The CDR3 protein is CASSLNGFRTYNEQFF. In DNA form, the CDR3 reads TGTGCCAGCAGCTTGAACGGGTTTCGCACCTACAATGAGCAGTTCTTC.

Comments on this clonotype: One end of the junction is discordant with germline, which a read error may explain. CDR3 region: CASSLVGGFTDTLYF. The CDR3 bases are TGCGCCAGCAGCTTGGTTGGCGGTTTCACAGATACGCTGTATTTT. The J gene is TRBJ2-3, the V gene TRBV5-1, with D unresolved. The V gene's germline CDR1 is SGHRS and CDR2 YFSETQ. The CDR3 covers 15 residues.

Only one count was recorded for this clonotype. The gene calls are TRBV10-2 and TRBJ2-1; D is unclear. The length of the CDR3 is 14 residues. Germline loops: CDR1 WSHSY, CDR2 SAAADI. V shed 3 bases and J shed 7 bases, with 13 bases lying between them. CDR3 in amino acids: CASSEEELVNEQFF. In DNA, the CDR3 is TGCGCCAGCAGTGAAGAAGAACTGGTTAATGAGCAGTTCTTC.

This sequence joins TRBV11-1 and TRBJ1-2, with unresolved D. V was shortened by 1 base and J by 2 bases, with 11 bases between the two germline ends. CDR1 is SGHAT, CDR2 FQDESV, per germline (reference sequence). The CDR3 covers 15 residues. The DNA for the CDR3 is TGTGCCAGCAGCTTAGATTCAATTAGAAACTATGGCTACACCTTC. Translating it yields CASSLDSIRNYGYTF.

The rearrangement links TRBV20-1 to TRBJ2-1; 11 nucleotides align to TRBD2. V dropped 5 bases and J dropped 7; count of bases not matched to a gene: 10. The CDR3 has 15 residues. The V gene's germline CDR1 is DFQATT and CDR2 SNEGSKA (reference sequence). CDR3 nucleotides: TGCAGTGCTCAGACTAGCGGGGATATTCGGAATGAGCAGTTCTTC. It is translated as CSAQTSGDIRNEQFF.

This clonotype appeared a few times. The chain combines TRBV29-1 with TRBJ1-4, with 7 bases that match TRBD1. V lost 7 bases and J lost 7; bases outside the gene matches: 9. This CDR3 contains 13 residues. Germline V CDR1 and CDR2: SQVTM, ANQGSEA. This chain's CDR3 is CSAYRGSSEKLFF. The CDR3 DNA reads TGCAGCGCCTACAGGGGAAGTAGTGAAAAACTGTTTTTT. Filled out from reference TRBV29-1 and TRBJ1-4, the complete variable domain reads SAVISQKPSRDICQRGTSLTIQCQVDSQVTMMFWYRQQPGQSLTLIATANQGSEATYESGFVIDKFPISRPNLTFSTLTVSNMSPEDSSIYLCSAYRGSSEKLFFGSGTQLSVL.

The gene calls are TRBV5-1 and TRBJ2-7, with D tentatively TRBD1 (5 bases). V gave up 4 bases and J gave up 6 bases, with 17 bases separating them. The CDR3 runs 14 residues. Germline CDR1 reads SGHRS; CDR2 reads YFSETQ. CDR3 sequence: CASSIFKPQGEQYF. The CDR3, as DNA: TGCGCCAGCAGCATATTCAAACCTCAGGGCGAGCAGTACTTC.

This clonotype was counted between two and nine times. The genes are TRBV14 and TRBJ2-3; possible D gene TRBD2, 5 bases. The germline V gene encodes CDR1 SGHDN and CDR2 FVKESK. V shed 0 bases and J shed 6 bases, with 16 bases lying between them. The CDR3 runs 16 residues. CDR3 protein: CASSQEVGIPSDTQYF. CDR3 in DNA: TGTGCCAGCAGCCAAGAAGTCGGGATTCCGTCGGATACGCAGTATTTT.

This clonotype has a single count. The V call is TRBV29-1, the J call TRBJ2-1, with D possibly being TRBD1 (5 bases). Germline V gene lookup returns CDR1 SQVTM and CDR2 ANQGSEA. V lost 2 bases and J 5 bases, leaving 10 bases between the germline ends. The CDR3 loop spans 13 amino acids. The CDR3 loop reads CSVERGWDNEQFF. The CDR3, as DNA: TGCAGCGTTGAAAGGGGCTGGGACAATGAGCAGTTCTTC.

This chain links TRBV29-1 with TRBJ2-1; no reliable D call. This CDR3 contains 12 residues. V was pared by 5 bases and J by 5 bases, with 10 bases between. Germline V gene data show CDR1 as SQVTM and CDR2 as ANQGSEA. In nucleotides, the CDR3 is TGCAGCGTTTTGTCACCGGACAATGAGCAGTTCTTC. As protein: CSVLSPDNEQFF.

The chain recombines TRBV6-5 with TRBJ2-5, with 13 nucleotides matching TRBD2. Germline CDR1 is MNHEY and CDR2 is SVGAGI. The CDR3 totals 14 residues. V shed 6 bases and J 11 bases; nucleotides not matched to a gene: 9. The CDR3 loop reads CASSRTSGRLEQYF. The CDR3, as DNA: TGTGCCAGCAGCCGGACTAGCGGGAGACTTGAGCAGTACTTC.

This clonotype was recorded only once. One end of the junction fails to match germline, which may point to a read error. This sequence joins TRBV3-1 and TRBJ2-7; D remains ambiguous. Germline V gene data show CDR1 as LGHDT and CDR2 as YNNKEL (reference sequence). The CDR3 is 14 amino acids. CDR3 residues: CVSSRRAVTYEQYF. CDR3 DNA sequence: TGTGTCAGCAGCCGACGGGCTGTGACCTACGAGCAGTACTTC.

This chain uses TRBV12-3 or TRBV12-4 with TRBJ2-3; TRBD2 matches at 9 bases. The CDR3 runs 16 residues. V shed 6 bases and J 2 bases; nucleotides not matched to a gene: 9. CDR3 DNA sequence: TGTGCCAGCAGCTCCGGGGCTAGCGGGGCCACAGATACGCAGTATTTT. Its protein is CASSSGASGATDTQYF.

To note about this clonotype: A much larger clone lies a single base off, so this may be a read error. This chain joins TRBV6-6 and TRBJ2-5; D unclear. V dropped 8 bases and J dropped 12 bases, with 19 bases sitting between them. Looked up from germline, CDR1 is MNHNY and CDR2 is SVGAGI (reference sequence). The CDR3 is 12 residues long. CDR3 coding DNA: TGTGCCAGCTCCCAAGGCCGGCTAGTGGAGTACTTC. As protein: CASSQGRLVEYF.

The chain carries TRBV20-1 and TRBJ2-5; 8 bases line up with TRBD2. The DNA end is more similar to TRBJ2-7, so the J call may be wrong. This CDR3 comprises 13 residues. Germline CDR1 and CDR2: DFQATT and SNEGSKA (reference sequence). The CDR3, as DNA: TGCAGTGCTCCGCCGGGAGGGCCTGGCGAGCAGTACTTC. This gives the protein CSAPPGGPGEQYF.

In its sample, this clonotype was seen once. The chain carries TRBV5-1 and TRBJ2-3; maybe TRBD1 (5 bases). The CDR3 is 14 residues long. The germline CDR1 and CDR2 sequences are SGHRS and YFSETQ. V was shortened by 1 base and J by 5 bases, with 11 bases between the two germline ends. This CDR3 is CASSLLGQGDTQYF. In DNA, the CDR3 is TGCGCCAGCAGCTTGCTAGGGCAGGGAGATACGCAGTATTTT. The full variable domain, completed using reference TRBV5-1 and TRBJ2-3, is KAGVTQTPRYLIKTRGQQVTLSCSPISGHRSVSWYQQTPGQGLQFLFEYFSETQRNKGNFPGRFSGRQFSNSRSEMNVSTLELGDSALYLCASSLLGQGDTQYFGPGTRLTVL.

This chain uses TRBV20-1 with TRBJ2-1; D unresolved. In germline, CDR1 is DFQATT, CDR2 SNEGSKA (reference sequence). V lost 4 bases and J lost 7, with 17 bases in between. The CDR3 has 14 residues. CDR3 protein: CSATHPPARNEQFF. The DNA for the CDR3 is TGCAGTGCTACACATCCCCCAGCGCGGAATGAGCAGTTCTTC.

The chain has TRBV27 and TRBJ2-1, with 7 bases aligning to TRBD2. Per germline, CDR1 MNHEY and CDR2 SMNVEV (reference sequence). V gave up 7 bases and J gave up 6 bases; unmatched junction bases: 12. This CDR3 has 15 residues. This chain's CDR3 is CASILRLASGNEQFF. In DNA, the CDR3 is TGTGCCAGCATACTAAGACTAGCCTCTGGCAATGAGCAGTTCTTC.

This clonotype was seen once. CDR3 in amino acids: CASSPRTGLQETQYF. The CDR3 DNA reads TGTGCCAGCTCCCCTAGGACAGGGCTGCAAGAGACCCAGTACTTC. The chain has TRBV18 and TRBJ2-7; the match to TRBD1 covers 8 bases. The J call is doubtful: the DNA matches TRBJ2-5 better. Germline V lookup: CDR1 KGHSH, CDR2 LQKENI. The CDR3 has 15 residues.

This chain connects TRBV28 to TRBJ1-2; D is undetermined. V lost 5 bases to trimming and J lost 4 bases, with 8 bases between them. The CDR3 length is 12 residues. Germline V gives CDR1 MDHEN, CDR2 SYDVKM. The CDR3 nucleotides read TGTGCCAGCAGTGACCAAATCTATGGCTACACCTTC. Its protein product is CASSDQIYGYTF.

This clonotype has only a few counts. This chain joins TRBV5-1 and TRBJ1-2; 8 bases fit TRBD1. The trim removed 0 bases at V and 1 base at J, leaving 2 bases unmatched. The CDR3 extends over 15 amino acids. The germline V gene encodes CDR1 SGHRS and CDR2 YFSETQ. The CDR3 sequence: CASSLGDRHNYGYTF. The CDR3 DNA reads TGCGCCAGCAGCTTGGGGGACAGGCATAACTATGGCTACACCTTC.

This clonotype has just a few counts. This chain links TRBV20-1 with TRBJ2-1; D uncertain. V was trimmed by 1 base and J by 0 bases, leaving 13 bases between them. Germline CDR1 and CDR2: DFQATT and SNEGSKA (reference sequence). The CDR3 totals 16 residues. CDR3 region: CSARGGDTPSYNEQFF. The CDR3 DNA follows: TGCAGTGCTAGAGGAGGCGACACACCCTCCTACAATGAGCAGTTCTTC.

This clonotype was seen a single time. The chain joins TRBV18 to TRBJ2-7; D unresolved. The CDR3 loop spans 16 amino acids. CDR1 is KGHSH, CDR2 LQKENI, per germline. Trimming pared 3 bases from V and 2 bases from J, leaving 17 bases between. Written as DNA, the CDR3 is TGTGCCAGCTCACCCCTCGACACACCGGTCCCCTACGAGCAGTACTTC. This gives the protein CASSPLDTPVPYEQYF.